This T cell receptor (beta chain) was obtained from a study of T cell repertoires in cytomegalovirus infection. This clonotype was seen more than once but under ten times. What it binds is not known. Germline V lookup: CDR1 MNHEY, CDR2 SVGEGT. The CDR3 length is 13 residues. Unmatched junction bases numbered 5, after V lost 7 bases and J lost 2 bases. Study-wide results and limits: Within the response measured ex vivo, HLA-C-restricted CMV-specific TCR beta clonotypes were dominant.

TCRdb independently ran MiXCR on the reads; one entry per CDR3 protein. The profile shows fewer than 650,000 distinct CDR3 sequences, roughly 42% of them singletons. The TCR originated in a human donor in good health (CMV status not recorded). Some clones in this sample may be carry-over from other donors' samples. The chain couples TRBV6-2 or TRBV6-3 to TRBJ2-7; 7 bases agree with TRBD1. The sequencing used cultured PBMCs, collected from culture after CMV antigen stimulation. The CDR3 coding sequence is TGTGCCAGCACGGACAGGACAACCTACGAGCAGTACTTC. It is translated as CASTDRTTYEQYF.